This T cell receptor (beta chain) is from a study of T cells in Graves' hyperthyroidism and ophthalmopathy. The source material, RNA transcripts, was used to amplify TCR beta CDR3 regions. Researchers ran a first-round RT-PCR on the TCR CDR3 using the HTBI primer set. TCRdb independently ran MiXCR on the multiplex PCR reads; one entry per CDR3 protein. The sample has hundreds of thousands of distinct CDR3 sequences; roughly 37% are singletons. Germline CDR1 reads SGHVS; CDR2 reads FNYEAQ. The CDR3 runs 16 residues. V lost 5 bases to trimming and J lost 2 bases; unmatched junction nucleotides: 12. Sequenced input: blood. The rearrangement uses TRBV7-6 and TRBJ2-7, with TRBD2 identical over 7 bases. The source of this sequence is a man aged 18 to 30 with Graves' hyperthyroidism. CDR3 sequence (DNA): TGTGCCAGCAGCATCTCCCCTAGCGGAGCCCCCTACGAGCAGTACTTC. This translates into CASSISPSGAPYEQYF.